This TCR beta chain stems from a study of T cells in Graves' hyperthyroidism and ophthalmopathy. The germline V gene encodes CDR1 DFQATT and CDR2 SNEGSKA (reference sequence). This CDR3 has 13 residues. The germline V and J ends were trimmed by 6 bases and 7 bases, with 18 bases remaining between them. PBMCs were obtained from about 9 ml fresh peripheral blood. In its sample, this clonotype was seen many times. Amplification yielded TCR beta CDR3 regions, with RNA transcripts as the source. When the TCR CDR3 underwent first-round RT-PCR, the HTBI primer set was used. One entry per CDR3 protein, called by TCRdb with MiXCR from the multiplex PCR reads. The data hold hundreds of thousands of distinct CDR3 sequences, with over 35% observed a single time.

The gene calls are TRBV20-1 and TRBJ2-5, with D tentatively TRBD1 or TRBD2 (5 bases each). The sample was blood. This TCR derives from a man between 18 and 29 years old with Graves' hyperthyroidism. The DNA for the CDR3 is TGCAGTGCGAACCAGCAGGGACGCGCGACCCAGTACTTC. It codes for CSANQQGRATQYF.